This paragraph covers one T cell receptor beta chain sequence. What it recognizes is unknown. Drawing of peripheral blood yielded ten milliliters from each donor. Trimming cost V 5 bases and J 7 bases; bases outside gene matches: 5. The CDR3 is made up of 14 amino acids. This record belongs to a study of blood T cells in healthy people across ages. Alongside a J-beta primer mix, a sample-barcoded 5' primer served in a second PCR lasting about 7 to 11 cycles. From the 5' RACE reads, TCRdb called clonotypes with MiXCR, one entry per CDR3 protein. The table records about a million distinct CDR3 sequences, about 48% of them present only once. Study observations and caveats: Age brought a roughly linear fall in TCR beta diversity measured per million T cells. Calculation of diversity from one million T cells yielded estimates considered to be underestimates. Unknown CMV status may confound age-related changes in expanded clones.

The sequenced sample consisted of blood. The genes are TRBV12-3 or TRBV12-4 and TRBJ2-1, with TRBD1 identical over 10 bases. This clonotype was obtained from a man aged 30 to 39 in good health. CDR3 coding DNA: TGTGCCAGCAGTCGGGGACAGGGGAGAAATGAGCAGTTCTTC. It is translated as CASSRGQGRNEQFF.